The text below deals with one T cell receptor beta chain. In the original workflow: Estimation of nucleated cell counts relied on the amplification of reference gene primers. Generated by immunoSEQ multiplex PCR, the TCRdb table keeps only in-frame clones and is missing some. V and J calls plus clone size are reproduced from that table; the DNA served to infer D and trimming. The data contain 150,000 to 200,000 clones, over 70% of them singletons. All enrollees were roughly 18 to 89 years old and from roughly 26 US areas. Participant reports of clinical history set cohort assignment. This sample stems from a study of blood T cell repertoires in COVID-19. Study at large: Some COVID-19 samples were acute and others convalescent; all came from the United States, Italy and Spain.

The V gene's germline CDR1 is SGHTA and CDR2 FQGTGA. Trimming shortened V by 1 base and J by 4 bases, and 5 bases separated the two germline ends. There are 14 residues in the CDR3. Sequenced input: PBMCs or T cells enriched from blood (not recorded which). V is TRBV7-3 and J is TRBJ1-6; D is undetermined. The clonotype was recovered from a woman aged 60-75 years who had recovered from COVID-19. The DNA of the CDR3 is TGTGCCAGCAGCTTAAGACTTTATAATTCACCCCTCCACTTT. Protein sequence: CASSLRLYNSPLHF.